A single sample is the source of the 27 T cell receptor beta chains below, sequenced in a study of blood T cell repertoires in COVID-19. Only in-frame clones appear in the TCRdb table, and some are missing; sequencing was by immunoSEQ multiplex PCR. The table lists about 170,000 clones, around four fifths of them singletons. The sample comprised peripheral blood. The receptors stem from a woman aged 80 or over with acute or convalescent COVID-19.

The chain has TRBV7-2 and TRBJ1-1; D unresolved. The CDR3 spans 13 residues. In germline, CDR1 is SGHTA, CDR2 FQGNSA. V was shortened by 5 bases and J by 4 bases, with 11 bases between the two germline ends. CDR3 residues: CASSPLESTEAFF. The CDR3 bases are TGTGCCAGCAGCCCCCTCGAGAGCACTGAAGCTTTCTTT.

J is TRBJ2-1 and V is TRBV27, with TRBD2 matching over 8 bases. V shed 3 bases and J 4 bases; nucleotides not matched to a gene: 11. The CDR3 is 17 residues long. CDR1 and CDR2 from the germline V gene are MNHEY and SMNVEV (reference sequence). The chain's CDR3 is CASSLGSGRAGYNEQFF. The CDR3 coding sequence is TGTGCCAGCAGTTTGGGCAGCGGGAGAGCTGGTTACAATGAGCAGTTCTTC.

This clone was seen just once. V gene TRBV12-3 or TRBV12-4 combines with J gene TRBJ2-1; D perhaps matches TRBD2 (6 bases). Trimming removed 1 base from V and 8 bases from J, with 9 bases in between. The CDR3 is made up of 13 amino acids. CDR3 in amino acids: CASSLGGVDEQFF. The CDR3 DNA sequence: TGTGCCAGCAGTTTAGGGGGGGTGGATGAGCAGTTCTTC.

The chain employs TRBV9 and TRBJ1-5; 7 nucleotides line up with TRBD1. The CDR3 is made up of 15 amino acids. V lost 0 bases and J lost 3; bases outside the gene matches: 3. The V gene's germline CDR1 is SGDLS and CDR2 YYNGEE. CDR3 coding DNA: TGTGCCAGCAGCGTAGGACAGGGCCCCAATCAGCCCCAGCATTTT. This translates into CASSVGQGPNQPQHF.

The chain joins TRBV7-2 to TRBJ2-7, with D perhaps TRBD2 (5 bases). This CDR3 contains 14 residues. V lost 5 bases and J lost 4, with 15 bases in between. The V gene's germline CDR1 is SGHTA and CDR2 FQGNSA. In DNA, the CDR3 is TGTGCCAGCAGCCTCAGAGGGCGTGGGTACGAGCAGTACTTC. It codes for CASSLRGRGYEQYF. The whole variable domain, filled in from reference TRBV7-2 and TRBJ2-7, reads GAGVSQSPSNKVTEKGKDVELRCDPISGHTALYWYRQSLGQGLEFLIYFQGNSAPDKSGLPSDRFSAERTGGSVSTLTIQRTQQEDSAVYLCASSLRGRGYEQYFGPGTRLTVT.

This chain uses TRBV7-2 with TRBJ2-1, with 7 bases aligning to TRBD1. CDR1 is SGHTA, CDR2 FQGNSA, per germline. With V trimmed by 3 bases and J by 6 bases, 8 bases remained unmatched. CDR3 length: 15 residues. The CDR3, as DNA: TGTGCCAGCAGCTTTATCCTTAGGACAGGCAATGAGCAGTTCTTC. Protein product: CASSFILRTGNEQFF.

With regard to this clone: Other DNA sequences in the same sample also yield this CDR3. J is TRBJ2-7 and V is TRBV20-1; weak D call: TRBD1 (6 bases). The CDR3 extends over 11 amino acids. Germline assignment: CDR1 DFQATT and CDR2 SNEGSKA (reference sequence). V was clipped by 3 bases and J by 4 bases, with 7 bases between them. CDR3 sequence reads: CSASQGYEQYF. Here the CDR3 DNA reads TGCAGTGCTAGCCAGGGGTACGAGCAGTACTTC.

V usage is TRBV19 and J usage is TRBJ1-1; 8 nucleotides line up with TRBD1. The germline CDR1 and CDR2 sequences are LNHDA and SQIVND (reference sequence). With V trimmed by 3 bases and J by 1 base, 10 bases remained unmatched. This CDR3 spans 17 amino acids. The CDR3 protein is CASSIGTGEGSNTEAFF. DNA for the CDR3: TGTGCCAGTAGTATTGGGACAGGAGAGGGTTCGAACACTGAAGCTTTCTTT.

This clone was recorded once. V usage is TRBV29-1 and J usage is TRBJ2-1; 12 bases are shared with TRBD2. The V gene's germline CDR1 is SQVTM and CDR2 ANQGSEA. V shed 6 bases and J 0 bases; nucleotides not matched to a gene: 6. The CDR3 is made up of 16 amino acids. The CDR3 DNA reads TGCAGCGTCCTCGGACTAGCGGGGAACTCCTACAATGAGCAGTTCTTC. It codes for CSVLGLAGNSYNEQFF.

The chain combines TRBV7-8 with TRBJ2-6, with D perhaps TRBD2 (6 bases). Germline V gives CDR1 SGHVS, CDR2 FQNEAQ. This CDR3 contains 18 residues. V gave up 2 bases and J gave up 0 bases, with 14 bases separating them. DNA for the CDR3: TGTGCCAGCAGCTTAAGTGCGGGACCAAGCTCTGGGGCCAACGTCCTGACTTTC. This sequence encodes CASSLSAGPSSGANVLTF.

The chain recombines TRBV27 with TRBJ1-1, with 8 bases identical to TRBD1. V shed 3 bases, J shed 6 bases, and the junction held 6 bases outside the gene matches. The CDR3 is made up of 14 amino acids. From germline, CDR1 is MNHEY and CDR2 SMNVEV (reference sequence). The CDR3 coding sequence is TGTGCCAGCAGTTTGAGGACAGGGCCTTCTGAAGCTTTCTTT. Encoded protein: CASSLRTGPSEAFF.

The CDR3 DNA follows: TGTGCCAGCAACCCGAGGGCGGGAGGCAGCACAGATACGCAGTATTTT. It encodes CASNPRAGGSTDTQYF. The chain carries TRBV2 and TRBJ2-3, with 8 bases lining up with TRBD2. Germline lookup yields CDR1 SNHLY and CDR2 FYNNEI. The CDR3 consists of 16 residues. The junction had 9 bases not matched to a gene; V was cut back by 7 bases and J by 0 bases.

This clone was seen only once. The CDR3 protein is CASTLTSGGNTGELFF. CDR3 coding DNA: TGCGCCAGCACACTTACCTCAGGGGGCAACACCGGGGAGCTGTTTTTT. The chain joins TRBV5-1 to TRBJ2-2, with 8 bases that match TRBD1. The CDR3 extends over 16 amino acids. Trimming cost V 6 bases and J 2 bases; bases outside gene matches: 9. From germline, CDR1 is SGHRS and CDR2 YFSETQ.

This clone was detected only a few times. The chain uses TRBV7-2 and TRBJ1-4, with D perhaps matching TRBD1 (5 bases). The V end was cut by 2 bases, the J end by 2 bases, with 6 bases between. Germline CDR1 is SGHTA and CDR2 is FQGNSA. The CDR3 spans 14 residues. The CDR3 loop is CASSLRQTNEKLFF. The CDR3 coding sequence is TGTGCCAGCAGCTTAAGACAGACTAATGAAAAACTGTTTTTT.

This chain uses TRBV5-1 with TRBJ1-1; a weak D match, TRBD1 (5 bases). Germline-derived CDR1 and CDR2 are SGHRS and YFSETQ. The CDR3 has 13 residues. Trimming left V 4 bases short and J 0 bases short, with 7 bases between. CDR3 nucleotide sequence: TGCGCCAGCAGCCCGGACATGAACACTGAAGCTTTCTTT. Protein sequence: CASSPDMNTEAFF.

There are a few counts of this clone. The chain recombines TRBV18 with TRBJ2-7, with TRBD2 as a possible D gene (6 bases). Trimming left V 3 bases short and J 0 bases short, with 12 bases between. This CDR3 has 15 residues. The germline CDR1 and CDR2 sequences are KGHSH and LQKENI. The chain's CDR3 is CASSPGGGLSYEQYF. The CDR3 nucleotides read TGTGCCAGCTCACCGGGAGGCGGGCTCTCCTACGAGCAGTACTTC.

The CDR3 sequence is CASSMGSGGAYEQYF. CDR3 nucleotides: TGCGCCAGCAGCATGGGGTCAGGGGGAGCCTACGAGCAGTACTTC. The chain is built from TRBV5-1 and TRBJ2-7; 7 bases fit TRBD1. CDR3 length: 15 amino acids. CDR1 SGHRS and CDR2 YFSETQ come from the germline V gene. Losses at the gene ends were 4 bases for V and 2 bases for J; bases not matched to a gene: 9.

The V call is TRBV4-2, the J call TRBJ2-3, with TRBD2 matching over 8 bases. The CDR3 has 15 residues. V lost 2 bases and J lost 2; bases outside the gene matches: 3. Germline CDR1 and CDR2: LGHNA and YNFKEQ. DNA for the CDR3: TGTGCCAGCAGCCAAACTAGCGGTAACACAGATACGCAGTATTTT. This encodes CASSQTSGNTDTQYF.

This chain links TRBV5-4 with TRBJ2-5; 12 bases line up with TRBD2. The V segment lost 0 bases and the J segment 2 bases; nucleotides outside the gene matches: 2. Germline CDR1 reads SGHNT; CDR2 reads YYREEE (reference sequence). This CDR3 has 16 residues. The DNA for the CDR3 is TGTGCCAGCAGCTTGGATCTAGCGGGGGGGCAAGAGACCCAGTACTTC. It is translated as CASSLDLAGGQETQYF.

The V call is TRBV28, the J call TRBJ1-1; 7 bases line up with TRBD1. With V trimmed by 8 bases and J by 5 bases, 8 bases remained unmatched. From germline, CDR1 is MDHEN and CDR2 SYDVKM. This CDR3 is 13 amino acids long. The CDR3 loop reads CASGYAGGTEAFF. The CDR3 DNA reads as TGTGCCAGCGGATACGCAGGGGGGACTGAAGCTTTCTTT.

J is TRBJ1-5 and V is TRBV10-2; 9 bases align to TRBD1. The V gene end was trimmed by 0 bases and the J gene end by 1 base; junction bases not matched to a gene: 10. The V gene's germline CDR1 is WSHSY and CDR2 SAAADI. The CDR3 consists of 19 residues. Here the CDR3 reads CASSESAGTGIFSNQPQHF. The CDR3 DNA reads as TGCGCCAGCAGTGAGTCGGCGGGGACAGGGATTTTCAGCAATCAGCCCCAGCATTTT.

The genes are TRBV19 and TRBJ2-7, with 7 bases identical to TRBD1. CDR3 length: 14 residues. The J segment lost 2 bases and the V segment lost 4 bases, leaving 5 bases of the junction unmatched. Germline V CDR1 and CDR2: LNHDA, SQIVND (reference sequence). CDR3 sequence (DNA): TGTGCCAGTAGTAAGACAGGGCCCCCCTACGAGCAGTACTTC. It codes for CASSKTGPPYEQYF.

This clone was picked up one time. The rearrangement links TRBV3-1 (or the pseudogene TRBV3-2) to TRBJ2-1; TRBD1 aligns across 7 bases. J lost 2 bases, V lost 2 bases, and 9 bases had no gene match. Germline V gene sequence: CDR1 LGHDT, CDR2 YNNKEL (reference sequence). This CDR3 has 17 amino acids. The CDR3 nucleotides read TGTGCCAGCAGCCAAAGCCAGACAGGGAATCCCTACAATGAGCAGTTCTTC. It encodes CASSQSQTGNPYNEQFF.

The chain uses TRBV7-3 and TRBJ2-5; D gene unclear. The CDR3 length is 13 residues. Germline loops: CDR1 SGHTA, CDR2 FQGTGA. V was cut by 1 base and J by 7 bases, with 10 bases left in between. The DNA for the CDR3 is TGTGCCAGCAGCTTAAGGCTAGATACGACCCAGTACTTC. This sequence encodes CASSLRLDTTQYF.

The gene calls are TRBV9 and TRBJ1-2; perhaps TRBD1 as D (5 bases). V lost 4 bases and J lost 4, with 14 bases in between. The CDR3 extends over 14 amino acids. From germline, CDR1 is SGDLS and CDR2 YYNGEE. The CDR3 nucleotides are TGTGCCAGCAGCCCACAGGAACTGCTCTATGGCTACACCTTC. Translated, it gives CASSPQELLYGYTF.

The chain employs TRBV30 and TRBJ1-5, with a tentative D call TRBD1 (6 bases). This CDR3 is 13 amino acids long. CDR1 is GTSNPN and CDR2 is SVGIG in the germline V gene (reference sequence). The V gene lost 5 bases and the J gene lost 3 bases, with 11 bases spanning the gap. The CDR3 coding sequence is TGTGCCTGGGGCCGGGACACCAATCAGCCCCAGCATTTT. Encoded protein: CAWGRDTNQPQHF.

The V gene is TRBV9, the J gene TRBJ2-1, with a tentative D call TRBD1 (6 bases). Germline V gene sequence: CDR1 SGDLS, CDR2 YYNGEE. The CDR3 is made up of 13 amino acids. Trimming took off 5 bases at V and 7 bases at J, with 13 bases between the two ends. The CDR3 DNA sequence: TGTGCCAGCAGGGGTATACAGGGTAATGAGCAGTTCTTC. Translating it yields CASRGIQGNEQFF.